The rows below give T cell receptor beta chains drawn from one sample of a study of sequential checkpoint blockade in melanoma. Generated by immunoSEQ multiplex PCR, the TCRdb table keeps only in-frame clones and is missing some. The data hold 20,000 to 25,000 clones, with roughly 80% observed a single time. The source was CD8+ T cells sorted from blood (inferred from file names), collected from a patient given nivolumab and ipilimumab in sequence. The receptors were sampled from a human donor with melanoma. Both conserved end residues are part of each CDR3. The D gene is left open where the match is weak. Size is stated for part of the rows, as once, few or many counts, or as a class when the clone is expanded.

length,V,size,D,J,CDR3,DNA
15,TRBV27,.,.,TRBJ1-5,CASSPMGGLGQPQHF,TGTGCCAGCAGTCCAATGGGTGGGCTCGGACAGCCCCAGCATTTT
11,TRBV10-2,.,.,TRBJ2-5,CATEYQETQYF,TGCGCCACCGAGTACCAAGAGACCCAGTACTTC
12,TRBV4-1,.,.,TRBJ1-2,CASSYGEECYTF,TGCGCCAGCAGTTACGGAGAAGAGTGCTACACCTTC
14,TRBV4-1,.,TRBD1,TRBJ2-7,CASSQVGQGVEQYF,TGCGCCAGCAGCCAAGTGGGACAGGGGGTAGAGCAGTACTTC
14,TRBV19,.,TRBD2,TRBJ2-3,CASSGSGAGDTQYF,TGTGCCAGTAGCGGGAGCGGGGCGGGAGATACGCAGTATTTT
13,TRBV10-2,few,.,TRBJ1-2,CASSGGQFDGYTF,TGCGCCAGCAGTGGAGGGCAGTTCGATGGCTACACCTTC
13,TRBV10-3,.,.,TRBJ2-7,CAISGPWRYEQYF,TGTGCCATCAGTGGCCCCTGGAGATACGAGCAGTACTTC
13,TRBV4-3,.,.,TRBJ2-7,CASSQVEGSEQYF,TGCGCCAGCAGCCAAGTTGAGGGTAGTGAGCAGTACTTC
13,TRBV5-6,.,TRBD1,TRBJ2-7,CASSWTGNDEQYF,TGTGCCAGCAGCTGGACAGGGAACGACGAGCAGTACTTC
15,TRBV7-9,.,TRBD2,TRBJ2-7,CASSLASGIMHEQYF,TGTGCCAGCAGCTTAGCTAGCGGGATTATGCACGAGCAGTACTTC
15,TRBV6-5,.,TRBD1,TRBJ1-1,CASSYGQGLYTEAFF,TGTGCCAGCAGTTACGGACAGGGGCTTTACACTGAAGCTTTCTTT
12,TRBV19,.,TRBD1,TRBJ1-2,CASWDSDYGYTF,TGTGCCAGTTGGGACAGCGACTATGGCTACACCTTC
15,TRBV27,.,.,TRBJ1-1,CASSPEQTLNTEAFF,TGTGCCAGCAGTCCCGAACAGACGTTGAACACTGAAGCTTTCTTT
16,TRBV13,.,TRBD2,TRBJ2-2,CASSSTTSENTGELFF,TGTGCCAGCAGCTCAACGACTAGCGAGAACACCGGGGAGCTGTTTTTT
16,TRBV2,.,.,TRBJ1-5,CASSEPGGYSNQPQHF,TGTGCCAGCAGTGAACCCGGGGGGTATAGCAATCAGCCCCAGCATTTT
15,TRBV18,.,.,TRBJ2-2,CASSPVVGDTGELFF,TGTGCCAGCTCACCAGTTGTTGGAGACACCGGGGAGCTGTTTTTT
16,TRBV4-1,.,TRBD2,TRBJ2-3,CASSQFSGRATDTQYF,TGCGCCAGCAGCCAGTTCTCGGGGAGGGCCACAGATACGCAGTATTTT
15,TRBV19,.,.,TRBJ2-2,CASSTRNWDTGELFF,TGTGCCAGTAGTACCAGGAACTGGGACACCGGGGAGCTGTTTTTT
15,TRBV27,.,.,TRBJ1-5,CASSPSLGAHQPQHF,TGTGCCAGCAGCCCTAGTCTGGGGGCTCATCAGCCCCAGCATTTT
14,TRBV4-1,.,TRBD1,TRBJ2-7,CASSHTGDRGEQYF,TGCGCCAGCAGCCACACAGGGGACCGAGGCGAGCAGTACTTC
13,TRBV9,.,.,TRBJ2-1,CASSVLQGNEQFF,TGTGCCAGCAGCGTACTACAGGGAAATGAGCAGTTCTTC
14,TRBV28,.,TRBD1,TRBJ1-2,CASSFSDRQEGYTF,TGTGCCAGCAGTTTTTCGGACAGGCAGGAAGGCTACACCTTC
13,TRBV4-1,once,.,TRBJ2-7,CASSQDLEDEQYF,TGCGCCAGCAGCCAAGATCTAGAGGACGAGCAGTACTTC
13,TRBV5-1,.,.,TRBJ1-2,CASSLTGLDGYTF,TGCGCCAGCAGCTTGACAGGCCTAGATGGCTACACCTTC
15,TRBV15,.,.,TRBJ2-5,CATSLLSGKEETQYF,TGTGCCACCAGCCTGCTGTCGGGTAAGGAAGAGACCCAGTACTTC
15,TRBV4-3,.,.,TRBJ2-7,CASSQVYGSNYEQYF,TGCGCCAGCAGCCAAGTCTACGGGAGCAACTACGAGCAGTACTTC
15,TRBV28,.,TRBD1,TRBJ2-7,CASSPGTGFRREQYF,TGTGCCAGCAGCCCCGGGACAGGGTTCCGTCGGGAGCAGTACTTC
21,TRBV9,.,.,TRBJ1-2,CASSLQKGDEVEISTYYGYTF,TGTGCCAGCAGCCTACAAAAGGGAGACGAGGTGGAGATCTCCACTTACTATGGCTACACCTTC
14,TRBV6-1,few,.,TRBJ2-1,CASSANRELSEQFF,TGTGCCAGCAGTGCCAACCGGGAGCTGAGTGAGCAGTTCTTC
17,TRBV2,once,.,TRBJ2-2,CASSHAHQGKLTGELFF,TGTGCCAGCAGTCACGCACATCAGGGGAAACTCACCGGGGAGCTGTTTTTT
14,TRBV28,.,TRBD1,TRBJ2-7,CASRWGQWPGEQYF,TGTGCCAGCAGGTGGGGACAGTGGCCTGGGGAGCAGTACTTC
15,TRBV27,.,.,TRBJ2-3,CASSSYGLQGDTQYF,TGTGCCAGCAGTTCCTATGGGCTCCAGGGGGATACGCAGTATTTT
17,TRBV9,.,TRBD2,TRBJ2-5,CASSLGTSGAPSETQYF,TGTGCCAGCAGCTTGGGGACTAGCGGGGCCCCGTCAGAGACCCAGTACTTC
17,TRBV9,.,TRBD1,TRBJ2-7,CASSVDERQGASYEQYF,TGTGCCAGCAGCGTAGATGAAAGGCAGGGGGCTTCCTACGAGCAGTACTTC
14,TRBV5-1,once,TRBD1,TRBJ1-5,CASSTGTENQPQHF,TGCGCCAGCAGCACCGGGACAGAGAATCAGCCCCAGCATTTT
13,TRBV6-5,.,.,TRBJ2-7,CASSYRDTYEQYF,TGTGCCAGCAGTTACCGGGACACCTACGAGCAGTACTTC
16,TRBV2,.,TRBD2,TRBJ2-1,CASSDPTSGSYNEQFF,TGTGCCAGCAGCGACCCTACTAGCGGGAGTTACAATGAGCAGTTCTTC
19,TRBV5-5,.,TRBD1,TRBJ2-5,CASSLEFRTGDVIQETQYF,TGTGCCAGCAGCTTGGAGTTTAGGACAGGCGACGTTATTCAAGAGACCCAGTACTTC
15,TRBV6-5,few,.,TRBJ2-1,CASSQTGGEYNEQFF,TGTGCCAGCAGCCAAACAGGGGGGGAATACAATGAGCAGTTCTTC
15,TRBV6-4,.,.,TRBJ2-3,CASSEGWTSTDTQYF,TGTGCCAGCAGCGAAGGATGGACTAGCACAGATACGCAGTATTTT
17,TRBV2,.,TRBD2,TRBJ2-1,CASSGGLAGELKNEQFF,TGTGCCAGCAGTGGCGGACTAGCGGGAGAACTGAAAAATGAGCAGTTCTTC